Described below is a single T cell receptor (beta chain) sequence and its context. What it binds is unknown. This sample is part of a study of cytomegalovirus exposure and HLA in healthy donors. The donors were in the roughly 130-subject validation cohort; that cohort was separate from the approximately 700-subject first cohort. Trimming took off 7 bases at V and 9 bases at J, with 16 bases between the two ends. Germline V gene lookup returns CDR1 SNHLY and CDR2 FYNNEI. The CDR3 is made up of 13 amino acids. Whole-study findings and limits: That first-cohort TCR clusters tended to co-occur in the 100 to 150 validation repertoires was found in a later analysis.

The repertoire was sequenced with immunoSEQ multiplex PCR; TCRdb's copy has only in-frame clones and lacks some. The sample has about 110,000 clones; about 88% are singletons. The chain carries TRBV2 and TRBJ2-1, with D perhaps TRBD1 (5 bases). Sample: PBMCs. The clonotype comes from a woman aged 18-29 years in good health and CMV-seronegative. The CDR3 DNA reads as TGTGCCAGCAACCCAGGGTTCGCCGGTGAGCAGTTCTTC. Amino acids: CASNPGFAGEQFF.